This paragraph reports one T cell receptor (beta chain). Its antigen remains unknown. The study sequenced cultured CD4+ T cell DNA using the Oncomine TCR Beta short-read assay. TCRdb reprocessed the PCR reads via MiXCR and lists one record per CDR3 protein. Seen here are some 7,100 distinct CDR3 sequences, about 59% observed once, and the top ten hold 34%. This sample is part of a study of vaccination and CD4 T cells after COVID-19. J was trimmed by 5 bases and V by 3 bases; bases with no gene match: 6. Germline CDR1 is MNHNS and CDR2 is SASEGT. The CDR3 length is 16 residues. The sample's treatment: roughly nine-day PBMC culture with coronavirus spike peptide pools or control peptides (ViraFEST assay). Per-well cultures of some 2.2 million PBMCs received about 10 IU/ml IL-2 and 10 ug/ml peptide pools.

Sample: CD4+ T cells from blood, cultured in vitro. This TCR derives from a human donor who had recovered from COVID-19. The chain joins TRBV6-1 to TRBJ2-1, with TRBD1 matching 11 bases. Here the CDR3 DNA reads TGTGCCAGCAGTGAGGCGGGGACAGGGGGTAACAATGAGCAGTTCTTC. Translated: CASSEAGTGGNNEQFF.